This paragraph reports one TCR beta chain. Its antigen is as yet unknown. This specimen comes from a study of Ad26.COV2.S vaccination and SARS-CoV-2 variants. Stated treatment: roughly 20 received Ad26.COV2.S at low or high dose, single or two shots; about 5 received placebo; per-sample allocation not given. Day 63 after the first vaccine or placebo injection was the time point for sampling. An adult aged 18-55 years in Boston served as the donor. Spike of the Wuhan-strain SARS-CoV-2 was expressed by an Ad26 vector, which formed the vaccine. Whole-study results and caveats: It was found that vaccine and placebo recipients had similar non-spike TCR breadth. It was vaccine recipients, not placebo recipients, who had the higher spike-specific TCR breadth.

Profiling relied on immunoSEQ multiplex PCR, and the TCRdb table lists in-frame clones only, not all of them. The sample yields under 250,000 clones, 87% seen once. This CDR3 is 15 amino acids long. Trimming left V 4 bases short and J 4 bases short, with 17 bases between. CDR1 SGHDT and CDR2 YYEEEE come from the germline V gene. This chain links TRBV5-6 with TRBJ2-5; D may correspond to TRBD1 or TRBD2 (5 bases each). The TCR sequence derives from a person between 18 and 65 years old who received the Ad26.COV2.S COVID-19 vaccine or a placebo. Sequencing used peripheral blood, obtained in a trial of Ad26.COV2.S vaccine versus placebo. The CDR3, as DNA: TGTGCCAGCAGCCCTACCAGAGGGGCCTCAGAGACCCAGTACTTC. Its protein product is CASSPTRGASETQYF.